This paragraph covers one T cell receptor beta chain sequence. Its target antigen remains unknown. Per-base qualities were not stored, and no clone one base away is much larger. The record originates from a study of CD4 T cells in lung cancer (dated by TCRdb to the late 2010s). At the level of the whole study: To find responses to candidate mutation-encoded neoepitopes, the study screened blood T cells from NSCLC patients and isolated neoantigen-specific CD4+ T-cell clones and TCRs. Before blood donation, treatments including platinum chemotherapy had been received by the patients, and nivolumab or pembrolizumab had been received by some of the patients. The frequency of neoantigen-specific clonotypes in tumor resections, non-adjacent lung and cultured T-cell products was tracked by TCRB deep sequencing. Tumor and non-adjacent lung tissue came from a few patients undergoing curative-intent resections for stage I-III non-small cell lung cancer. The patients who underwent resection had lung adenocarcinoma or squamous cell carcinoma, were aged 60 to 69 when blood was donated, and were mostly former smokers.

The library was generated by the immunoSEQ multiplex PCR assay. Qiagen DNeasy or QIAamp micro DNA kits were used to isolate DNA, and the Adaptive Biotechnology human TCRB sequencing kit was used to sequence TCRB. Sequencing of TCRB libraries was performed on an Illumina MiSeq. Per the original workflow: TCRB sequence data were analyzed with the kit provider's software, and tumor enrichment of clonotype templates was tested with Fisher's exact test. TCRdb stores this immuneACCESS table with in-frame sequences only. Part of the clones is absent; in the studies checked, under half of the shortfall reflects unresolved V genes, and no reason is known for the rest. V and J calls and clone size come straight from that table; D and trimming were deduced from the DNA. In this sample the table shows approximately 10,000 clones, over 60% of which occur a single time. The ten most abundant clones make up about 16% of the sample.

What the study reported, not specific to this receptor: Some blood-derived responses might reflect in vitro priming of naive T cells or cross-reactivity rather than memory responses to the cancer.

Non-adjacent lung tissue was taken as far as possible from the malignant lesion, at least 3 cm away, from the same resection. The sequenced sample was normal lung tissue taken away from the tumor. This clonotype was obtained from a man aged 55 to 69 with non-small cell lung cancer.

The CDR3 here reads CASSLPRQGPYEQYF. The nucleotide sequence reads TGTGCCAGCAGCCTGCCGAGGCAGGGCCCCTACGAGCAGTACTTC. The sequence joins TRBV28 to TRBJ2-7, with a tentative D gene TRBD1 over 5 matching bases. V loses 6 bases, J loses 2 bases, and the germline ends lie 17 bases apart. Looking up the germline V gene yields CDR1 MDHEN and CDR2 SYDVKM. Measured from the cysteine to the phenylalanine, the CDR3 is 15 residues long. Of all the DNA, just the CDR3 is kept, 45 bases in frame from base 1. Extended through the reference TRBV28 and TRBJ2-7 proteins, this CDR3 yields the full variable domain: DVKVTQSSRYLVKRTGEKVFLECVQDMDHENMFWYRQDPGLGLRLIYFSYDVKMKEKGDIPEGYSVSREKKERFSLILESASTNQTSMYLCASSLPRQGPYEQYFGPGTRLTVT.